The source of this T cell receptor beta chain is a study of blood T cell repertoires in COVID-19. Study summary: Collection of acute and convalescent COVID-19 samples took place in the United States, Italy and Spain. In each case, the material was cDNA or gDNA derived from T cells, B-cell-depleted T cells, or PBMCs.

Authors' processing steps: The assay estimated nucleated cells by amplifying reference gene primers. Sequenced by immunoSEQ multiplex PCR; TCRdb stores in-frame clones only, minus some. The V and J calls and the clone size are those of that table, but D and trimming were determined from the DNA. The sample includes roughly 230,000 clones, about 83% of them seen just once. This CDR3 comprises 15 residues. Per the germline V gene, CDR1 is SGHTA and CDR2 is FQGNSA. V lost 2 bases to trimming and J lost 4 bases; unmatched junction nucleotides: 7. The receptor was derived from a woman aged 45 to 65 with acute or convalescent COVID-19. The sample consisted of peripheral blood. The chain is built from TRBV7-2 and TRBJ1-2; 7 bases map to TRBD1. CDR3 loop: CASSLIQGLVYGYTF. CDR3 coding DNA: TGTGCCAGCAGCTTAATACAGGGGCTAGTCTATGGCTACACCTTC.